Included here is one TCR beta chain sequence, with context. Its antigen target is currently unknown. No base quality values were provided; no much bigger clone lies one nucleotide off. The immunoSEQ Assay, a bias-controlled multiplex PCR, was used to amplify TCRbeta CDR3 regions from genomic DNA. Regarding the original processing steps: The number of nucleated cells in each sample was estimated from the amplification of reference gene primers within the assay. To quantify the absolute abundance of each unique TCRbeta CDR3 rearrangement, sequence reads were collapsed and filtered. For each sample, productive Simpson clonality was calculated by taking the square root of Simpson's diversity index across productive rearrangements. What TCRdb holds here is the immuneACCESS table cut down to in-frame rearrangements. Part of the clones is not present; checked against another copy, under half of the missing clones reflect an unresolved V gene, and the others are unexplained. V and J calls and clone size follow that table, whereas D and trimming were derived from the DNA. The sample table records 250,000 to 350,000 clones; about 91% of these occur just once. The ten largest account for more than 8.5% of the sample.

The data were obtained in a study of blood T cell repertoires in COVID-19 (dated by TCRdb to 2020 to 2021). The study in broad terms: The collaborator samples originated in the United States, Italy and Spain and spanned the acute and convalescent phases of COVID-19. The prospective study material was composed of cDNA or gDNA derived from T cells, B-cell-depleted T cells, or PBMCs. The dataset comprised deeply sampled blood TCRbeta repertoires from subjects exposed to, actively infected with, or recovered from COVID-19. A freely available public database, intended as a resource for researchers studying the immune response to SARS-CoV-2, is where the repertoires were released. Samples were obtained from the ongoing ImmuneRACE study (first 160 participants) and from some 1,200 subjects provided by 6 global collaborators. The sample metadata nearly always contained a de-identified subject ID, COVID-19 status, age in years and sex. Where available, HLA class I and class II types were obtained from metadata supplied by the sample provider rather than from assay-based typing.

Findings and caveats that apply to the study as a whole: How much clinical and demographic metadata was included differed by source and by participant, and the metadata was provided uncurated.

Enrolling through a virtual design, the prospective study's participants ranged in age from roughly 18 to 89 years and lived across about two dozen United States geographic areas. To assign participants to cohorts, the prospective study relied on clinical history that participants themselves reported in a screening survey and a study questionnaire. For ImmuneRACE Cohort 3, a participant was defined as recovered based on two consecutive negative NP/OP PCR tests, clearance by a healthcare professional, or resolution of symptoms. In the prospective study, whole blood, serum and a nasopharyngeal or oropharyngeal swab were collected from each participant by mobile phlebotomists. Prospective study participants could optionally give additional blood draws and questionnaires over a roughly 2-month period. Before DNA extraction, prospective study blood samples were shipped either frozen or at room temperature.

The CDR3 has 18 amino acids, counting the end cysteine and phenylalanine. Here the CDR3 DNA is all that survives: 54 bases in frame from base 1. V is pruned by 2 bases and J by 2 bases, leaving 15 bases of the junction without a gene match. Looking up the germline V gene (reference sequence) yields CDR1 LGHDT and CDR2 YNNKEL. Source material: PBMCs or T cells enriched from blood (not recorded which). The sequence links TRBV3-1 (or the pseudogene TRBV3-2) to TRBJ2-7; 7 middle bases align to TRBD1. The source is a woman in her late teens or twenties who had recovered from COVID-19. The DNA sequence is TGTGCCAGCAGCCAATTAAGGTGGGGACAGAAACTAACCTACGAGCAGTACTTC. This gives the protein CASSQLRWGQKLTYEQYF.